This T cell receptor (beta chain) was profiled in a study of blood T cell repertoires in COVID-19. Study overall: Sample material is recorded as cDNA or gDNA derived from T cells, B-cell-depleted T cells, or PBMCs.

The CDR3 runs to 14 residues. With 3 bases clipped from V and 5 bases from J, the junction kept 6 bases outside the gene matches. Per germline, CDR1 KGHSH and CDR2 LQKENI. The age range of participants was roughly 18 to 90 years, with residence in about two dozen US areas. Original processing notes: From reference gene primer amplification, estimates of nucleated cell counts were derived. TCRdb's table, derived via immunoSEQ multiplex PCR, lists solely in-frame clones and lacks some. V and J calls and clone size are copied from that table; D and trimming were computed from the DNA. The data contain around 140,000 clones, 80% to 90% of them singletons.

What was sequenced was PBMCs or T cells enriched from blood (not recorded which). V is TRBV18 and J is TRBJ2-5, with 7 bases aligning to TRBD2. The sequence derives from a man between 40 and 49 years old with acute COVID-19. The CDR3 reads CASSPPSLAETQYF. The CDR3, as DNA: TGTGCCAGCTCACCTCCGTCACTAGCGGAGACCCAGTACTTC. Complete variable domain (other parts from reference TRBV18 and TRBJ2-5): NAGVMQNPRHLVRRRGQEARLRCSPMKGHSHVYWYRQLPEEGLKFMVYLQKENIIDESGMPKERFSAEFPKEGPSILRIQQVVRGDSAAYFCASSPPSLAETQYFGPGTRLLVL.